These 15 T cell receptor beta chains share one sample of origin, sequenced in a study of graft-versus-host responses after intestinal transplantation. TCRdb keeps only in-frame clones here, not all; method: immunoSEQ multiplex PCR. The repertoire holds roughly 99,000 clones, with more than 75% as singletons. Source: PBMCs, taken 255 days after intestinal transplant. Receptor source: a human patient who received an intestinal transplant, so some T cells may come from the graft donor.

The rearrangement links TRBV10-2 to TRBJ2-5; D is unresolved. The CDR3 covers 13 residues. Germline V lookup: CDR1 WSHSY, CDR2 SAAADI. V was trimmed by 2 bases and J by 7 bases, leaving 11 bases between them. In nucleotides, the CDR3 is TGCGCCAGCAGTGAGGGGGTATCCGGGACCCAGTACTTC. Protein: CASSEGVSGTQYF.

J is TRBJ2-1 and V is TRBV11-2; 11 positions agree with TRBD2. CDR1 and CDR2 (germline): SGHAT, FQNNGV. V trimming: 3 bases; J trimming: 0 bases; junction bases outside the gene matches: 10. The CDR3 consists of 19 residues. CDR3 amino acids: CASSLSILAGGLSYNEQFF. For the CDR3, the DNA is TGTGCCAGCAGCTTGTCGATCCTAGCGGGAGGACTCTCCTACAATGAGCAGTTCTTC.

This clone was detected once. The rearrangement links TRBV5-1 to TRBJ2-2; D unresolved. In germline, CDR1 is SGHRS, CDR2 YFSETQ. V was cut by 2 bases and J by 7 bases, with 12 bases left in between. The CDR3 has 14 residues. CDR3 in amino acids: CASSFFRTDGELFF. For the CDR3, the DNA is TGCGCCAGCAGCTTTTTCAGGACGGACGGGGAGCTGTTTTTT.

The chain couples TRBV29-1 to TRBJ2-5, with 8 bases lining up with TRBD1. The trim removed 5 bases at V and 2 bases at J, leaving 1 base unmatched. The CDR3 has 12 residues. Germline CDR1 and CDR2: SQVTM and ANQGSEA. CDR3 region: CSVRQGQETQYF. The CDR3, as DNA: TGCAGCGTTCGACAGGGGCAAGAGACCCAGTACTTC.

The CDR3 reads CASSHRDSYSETQYF. CDR3 in DNA: TGTGCCAGCAGTCACCGGGACAGTTACTCGGAGACCCAGTACTTC. The V gene is TRBV6-6, the J gene TRBJ2-5, with TRBD1 matching over 7 bases. V lost 5 bases to trimming and J lost 5 bases; unmatched junction nucleotides: 11. Germline V lookup: CDR1 MNHNY, CDR2 SVGAGI (reference sequence). CDR3 size: 15 residues.

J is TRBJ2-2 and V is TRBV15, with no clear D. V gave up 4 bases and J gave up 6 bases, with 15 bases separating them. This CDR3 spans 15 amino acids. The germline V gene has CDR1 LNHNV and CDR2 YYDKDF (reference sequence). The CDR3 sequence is CATSKKDLSSGELFF. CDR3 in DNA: TGTGCCACCAGCAAAAAGGACCTGTCCTCCGGGGAGCTGTTTTTT.

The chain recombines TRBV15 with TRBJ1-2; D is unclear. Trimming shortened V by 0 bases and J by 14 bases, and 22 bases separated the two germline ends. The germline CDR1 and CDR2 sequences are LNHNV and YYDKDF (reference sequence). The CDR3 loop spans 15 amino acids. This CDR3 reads CATSRENGGPRGRTF. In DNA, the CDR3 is TGTGCCACCAGCAGAGAGAATGGAGGGCCTCGCGGGAGAACCTTC.

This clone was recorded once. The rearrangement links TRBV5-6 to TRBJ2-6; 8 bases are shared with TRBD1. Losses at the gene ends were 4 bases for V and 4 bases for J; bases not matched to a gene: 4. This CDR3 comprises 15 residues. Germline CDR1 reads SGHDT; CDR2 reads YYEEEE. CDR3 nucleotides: TGTGCCAGCAGCCACAGGGGGACCGGGGCCAACGTCCTGACTTTC. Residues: CASSHRGTGANVLTF.

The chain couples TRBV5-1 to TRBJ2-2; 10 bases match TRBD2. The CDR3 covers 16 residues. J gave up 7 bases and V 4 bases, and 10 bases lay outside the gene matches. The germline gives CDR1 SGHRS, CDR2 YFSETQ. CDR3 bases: TGCGCCAGCAGCCATCGAAGCGGGGGGGCTCACGGGGAGCTGTTTTTT. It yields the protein CASSHRSGGAHGELFF.

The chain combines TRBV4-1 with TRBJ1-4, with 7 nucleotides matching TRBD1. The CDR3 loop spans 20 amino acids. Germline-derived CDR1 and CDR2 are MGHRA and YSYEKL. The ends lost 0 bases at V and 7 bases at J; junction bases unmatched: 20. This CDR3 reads CASSQDRGTVRVRVIEKLFF. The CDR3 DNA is TGCGCCAGCAGCCAAGACAGGGGGACAGTTCGGGTTCGGGTAATTGAAAAACTGTTTTTT.

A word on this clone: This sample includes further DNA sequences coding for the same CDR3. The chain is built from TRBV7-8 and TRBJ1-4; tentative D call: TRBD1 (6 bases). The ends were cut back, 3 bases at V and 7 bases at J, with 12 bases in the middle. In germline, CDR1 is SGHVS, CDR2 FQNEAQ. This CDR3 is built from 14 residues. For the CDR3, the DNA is TGTGCCAGCAGCTTGGGGGGCGCAGGTGAAAAACTGTTTTTT. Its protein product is CASSLGGAGEKLFF.

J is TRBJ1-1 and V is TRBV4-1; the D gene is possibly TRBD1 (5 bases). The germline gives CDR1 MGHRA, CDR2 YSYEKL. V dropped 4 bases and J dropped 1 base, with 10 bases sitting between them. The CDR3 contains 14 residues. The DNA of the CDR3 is TGCGCCAGCAGCCGGGGGACGGAGAACACTGAAGCTTTCTTT. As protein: CASSRGTENTEAFF.

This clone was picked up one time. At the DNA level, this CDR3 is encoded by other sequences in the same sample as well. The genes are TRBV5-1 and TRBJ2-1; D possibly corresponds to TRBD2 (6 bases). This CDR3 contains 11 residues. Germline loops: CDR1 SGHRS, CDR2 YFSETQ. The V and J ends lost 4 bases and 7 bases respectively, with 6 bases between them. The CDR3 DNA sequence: TGCGCCAGCAGCCTAGCGAATGAGCAGTTCTTC. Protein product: CASSLANEQFF.

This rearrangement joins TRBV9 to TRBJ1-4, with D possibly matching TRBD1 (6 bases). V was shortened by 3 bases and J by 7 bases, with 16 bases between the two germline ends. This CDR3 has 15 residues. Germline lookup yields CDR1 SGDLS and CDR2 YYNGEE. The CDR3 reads CASSEGGQRTEKLFF. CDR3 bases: TGTGCCAGCAGCGAGGGGGGTCAAAGGACTGAAAAACTGTTTTTT. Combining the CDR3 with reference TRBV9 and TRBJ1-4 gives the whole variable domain DSGVTQTPKHLITATGQRVTLRCSPRSGDLSVYWYQQSLDQGLQFLIQYYNGEERAKGNILERFSAQQFPDLHSELNLSSLELGDSALYFCASSEGGQRTEKLFFGSGTQLSVL.

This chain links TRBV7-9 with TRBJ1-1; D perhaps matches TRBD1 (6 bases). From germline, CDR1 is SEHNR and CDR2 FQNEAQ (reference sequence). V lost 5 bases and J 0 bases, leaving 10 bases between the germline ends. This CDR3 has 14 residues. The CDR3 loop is CASSLRGMNTEAFF. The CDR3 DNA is TGTGCCAGCAGCCTCAGGGGAATGAACACTGAAGCTTTCTTT.